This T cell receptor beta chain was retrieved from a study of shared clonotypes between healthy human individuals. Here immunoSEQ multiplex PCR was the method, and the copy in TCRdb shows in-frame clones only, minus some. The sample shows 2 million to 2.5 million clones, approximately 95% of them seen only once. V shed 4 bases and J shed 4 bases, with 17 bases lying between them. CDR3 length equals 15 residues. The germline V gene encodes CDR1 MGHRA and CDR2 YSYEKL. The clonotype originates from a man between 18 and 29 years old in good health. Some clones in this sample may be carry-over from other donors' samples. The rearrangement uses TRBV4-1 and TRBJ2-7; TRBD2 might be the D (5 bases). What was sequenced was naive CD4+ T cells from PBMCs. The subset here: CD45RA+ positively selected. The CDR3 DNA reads TGCGCCAGCAGCCCAGCAAGGAGCAGGACTTACGAGCAGTACTTC. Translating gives CASSPARSRTYEQYF.